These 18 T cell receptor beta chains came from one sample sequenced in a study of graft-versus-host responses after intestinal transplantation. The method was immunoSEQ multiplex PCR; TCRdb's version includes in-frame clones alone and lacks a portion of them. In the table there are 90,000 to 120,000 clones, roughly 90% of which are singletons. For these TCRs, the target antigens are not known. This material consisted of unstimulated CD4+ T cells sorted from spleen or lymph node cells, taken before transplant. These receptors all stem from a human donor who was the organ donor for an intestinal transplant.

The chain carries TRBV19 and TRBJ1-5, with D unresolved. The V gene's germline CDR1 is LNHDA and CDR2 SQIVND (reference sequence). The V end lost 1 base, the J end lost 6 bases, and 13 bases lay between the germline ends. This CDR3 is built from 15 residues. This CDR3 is CASSIVSGSGQPQHF. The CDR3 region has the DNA TGTGCCAGTAGTATAGTCTCGGGGTCGGGTCAGCCCCAGCATTTT.

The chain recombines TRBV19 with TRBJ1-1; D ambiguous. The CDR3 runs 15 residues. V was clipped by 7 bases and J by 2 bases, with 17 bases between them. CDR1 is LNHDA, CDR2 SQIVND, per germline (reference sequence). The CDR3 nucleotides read TGTGCCAGTAATCCCCGGTTTCGGCTTAACACTGAAGCTTTCTTT. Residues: CASNPRFRLNTEAFF.

CDR3 sequence reads: CASSVTSSGSSYEQYF. The CDR3 DNA follows: TGTGCCAGCAGCGTCACTTCTAGCGGGAGCTCCTACGAGCAGTACTTC. V and J are TRBV7-2 and TRBJ2-7, with 10 bases identical to TRBD2. The CDR3 spans 16 residues. Trimming cost V 5 bases and J 0 bases; bases outside gene matches: 7. Per germline, CDR1 SGHTA and CDR2 FQGNSA.

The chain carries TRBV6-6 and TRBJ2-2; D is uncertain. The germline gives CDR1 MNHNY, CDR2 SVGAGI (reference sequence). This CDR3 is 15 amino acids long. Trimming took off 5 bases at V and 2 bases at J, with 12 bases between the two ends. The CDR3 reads CASSPPPINTGELFF. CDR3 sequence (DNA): TGTGCCAGCAGTCCACCTCCGATAAACACCGGGGAGCTGTTTTTT.

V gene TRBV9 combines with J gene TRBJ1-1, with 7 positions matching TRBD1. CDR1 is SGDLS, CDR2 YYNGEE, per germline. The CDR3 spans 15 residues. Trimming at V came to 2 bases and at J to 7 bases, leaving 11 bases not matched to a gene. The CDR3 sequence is CASSVGLQGWNEAFF. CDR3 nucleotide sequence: TGTGCCAGCAGCGTTGGATTACAGGGGTGGAATGAAGCTTTCTTT.

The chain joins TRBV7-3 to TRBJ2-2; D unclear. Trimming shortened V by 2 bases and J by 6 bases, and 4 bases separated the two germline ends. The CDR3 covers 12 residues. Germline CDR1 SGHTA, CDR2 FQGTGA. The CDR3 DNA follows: TGTGCCAGCAGCTTATACCCCGGGGAGCTGTTTTTT. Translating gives CASSLYPGELFF.

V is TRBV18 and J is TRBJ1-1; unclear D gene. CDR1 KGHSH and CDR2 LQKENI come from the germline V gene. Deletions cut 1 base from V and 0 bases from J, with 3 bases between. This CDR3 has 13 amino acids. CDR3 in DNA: TGTGCCAGCTCACCACGGGTGAACACTGAAGCTTTCTTT. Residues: CASSPRVNTEAFF.

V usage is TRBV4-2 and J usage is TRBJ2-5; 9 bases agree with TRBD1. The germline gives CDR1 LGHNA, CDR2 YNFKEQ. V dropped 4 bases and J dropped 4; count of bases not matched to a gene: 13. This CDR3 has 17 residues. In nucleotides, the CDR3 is TGTGCCAGCAGCCGTTCGGACCCGGGACAGGGAGGAGAGACCCAGTACTTC. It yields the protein CASSRSDPGQGGETQYF.

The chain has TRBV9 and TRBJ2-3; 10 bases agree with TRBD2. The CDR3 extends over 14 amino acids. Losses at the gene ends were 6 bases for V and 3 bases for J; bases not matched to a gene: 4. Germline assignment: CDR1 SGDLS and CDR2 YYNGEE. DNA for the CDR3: TGTGCCAGCACCCGGACTAGCGGAACAGATACGCAGTATTTT. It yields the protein CASTRTSGTDTQYF.

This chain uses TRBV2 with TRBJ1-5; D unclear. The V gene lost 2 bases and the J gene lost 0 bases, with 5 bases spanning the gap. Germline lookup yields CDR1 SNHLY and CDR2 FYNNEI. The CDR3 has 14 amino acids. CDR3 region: CASSEWASNQPQHF. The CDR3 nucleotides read TGTGCCAGCAGTGAATGGGCTAGCAATCAGCCCCAGCATTTT.

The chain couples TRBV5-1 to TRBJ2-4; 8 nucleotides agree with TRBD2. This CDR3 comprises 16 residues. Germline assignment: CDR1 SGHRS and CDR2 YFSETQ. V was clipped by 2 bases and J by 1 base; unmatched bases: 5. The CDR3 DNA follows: TGCGCCAGCAGCTTCACCCGACTAGCGGCCAAAAACATTCAGTACTTC. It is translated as CASSFTRLAAKNIQYF. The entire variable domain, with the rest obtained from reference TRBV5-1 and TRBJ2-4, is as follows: KAGVTQTPRYLIKTRGQQVTLSCSPISGHRSVSWYQQTPGQGLQFLFEYFSETQRNKGNFPGRFSGRQFSNSRSEMNVSTLELGDSALYLCASSFTRLAAKNIQYFGAGTRLSVL.

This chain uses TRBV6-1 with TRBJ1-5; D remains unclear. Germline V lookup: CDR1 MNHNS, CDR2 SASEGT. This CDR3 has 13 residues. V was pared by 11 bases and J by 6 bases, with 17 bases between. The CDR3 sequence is CAVGTIISQPQHF. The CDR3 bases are TGTGCCGTCGGAACAATTATTAGTCAGCCCCAGCATTTT.

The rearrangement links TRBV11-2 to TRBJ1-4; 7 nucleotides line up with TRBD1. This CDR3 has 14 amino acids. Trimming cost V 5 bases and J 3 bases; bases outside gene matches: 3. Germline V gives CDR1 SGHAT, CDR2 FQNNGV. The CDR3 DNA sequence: TGTGCCAGCAGCGCGGGACAGCCTAATGAAAAACTGTTTTTT. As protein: CASSAGQPNEKLFF. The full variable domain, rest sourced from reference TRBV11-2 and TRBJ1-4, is EAGVAQSPRYKIIEKRQSVAFWCNPISGHATLYWYQQILGQGPKLLIQFQNNGVVDDSQLPKDRFSAERLKGVDSTLKIQPAKLEDSAVYLCASSAGQPNEKLFFGSGTQLSVL.

CDR3 sequence reads: CASSKTGARATEAFF. CDR3 nucleotides: TGTGCCAGCAGCAAAACCGGAGCGCGGGCCACTGAAGCTTTCTTT. The gene calls are TRBV7-3 and TRBJ1-1; no reliable D call. V lost 5 bases to trimming and J lost 4 bases, with 17 bases between them. Per germline, CDR1 SGHTA and CDR2 FQGTGA. The CDR3 spans 15 residues.

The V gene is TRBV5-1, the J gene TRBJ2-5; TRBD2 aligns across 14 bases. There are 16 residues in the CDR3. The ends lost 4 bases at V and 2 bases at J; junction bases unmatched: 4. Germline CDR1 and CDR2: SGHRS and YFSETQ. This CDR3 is CASSRLAGGQQETQYF. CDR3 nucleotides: TGCGCCAGCAGCCGACTAGCGGGGGGGCAACAAGAGACCCAGTACTTC.

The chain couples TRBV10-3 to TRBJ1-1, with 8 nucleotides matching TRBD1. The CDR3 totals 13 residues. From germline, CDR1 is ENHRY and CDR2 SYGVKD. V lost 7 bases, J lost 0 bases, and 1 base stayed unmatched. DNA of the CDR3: TGTGCCATCACGGGACAGGTGAACACTGAAGCTTTCTTT. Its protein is CAITGQVNTEAFF.

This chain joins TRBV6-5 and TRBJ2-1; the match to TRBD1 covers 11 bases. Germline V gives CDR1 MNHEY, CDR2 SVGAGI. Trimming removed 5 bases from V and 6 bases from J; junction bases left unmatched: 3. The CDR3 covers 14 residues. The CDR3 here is CASSTGTGGNEQFF. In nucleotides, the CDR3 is TGTGCCAGCAGTACCGGGACAGGGGGCAATGAGCAGTTCTTC.

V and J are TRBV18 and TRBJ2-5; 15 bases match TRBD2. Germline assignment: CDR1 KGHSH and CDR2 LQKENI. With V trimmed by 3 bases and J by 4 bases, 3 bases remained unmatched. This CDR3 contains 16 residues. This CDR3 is CASSPGLAGGLETQYF. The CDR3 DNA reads TGTGCCAGCTCACCCGGACTAGCGGGAGGGCTAGAGACCCAGTACTTC. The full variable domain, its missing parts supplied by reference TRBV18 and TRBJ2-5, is NAGVMQNPRHLVRRRGQEARLRCSPMKGHSHVYWYRQLPEEGLKFMVYLQKENIIDESGMPKERFSAEFPKEGPSILRIQQVVRGDSAAYFCASSPGLAGGLETQYFGPGTRLLVL.